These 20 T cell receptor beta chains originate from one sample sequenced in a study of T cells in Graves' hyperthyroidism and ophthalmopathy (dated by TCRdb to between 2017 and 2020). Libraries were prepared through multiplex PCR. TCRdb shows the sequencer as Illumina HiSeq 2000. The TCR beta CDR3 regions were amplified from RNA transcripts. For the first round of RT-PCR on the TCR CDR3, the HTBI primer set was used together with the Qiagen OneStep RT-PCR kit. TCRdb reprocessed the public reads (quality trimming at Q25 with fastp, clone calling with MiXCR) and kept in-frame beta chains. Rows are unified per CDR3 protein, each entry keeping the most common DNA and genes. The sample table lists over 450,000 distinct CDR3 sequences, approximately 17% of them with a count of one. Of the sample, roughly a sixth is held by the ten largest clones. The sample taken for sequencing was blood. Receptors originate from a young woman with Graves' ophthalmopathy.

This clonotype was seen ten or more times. Written as DNA, the CDR3 is TGTGCCAGCAGCCGGACAGGGAAGGGAGAGGCTAGCAATCAGCCCCAGCATTTT. Amino acids: CASSRTGKGEASNQPQHF. The chain has TRBV7-9 and TRBJ1-5; 8 bases are shared with TRBD1. The CDR3 is 18 amino acids. Germline CDR1 reads SEHNR; CDR2 reads FQNEAQ (reference sequence). J was trimmed by 0 bases and V by 5 bases; bases with no gene match: 12.

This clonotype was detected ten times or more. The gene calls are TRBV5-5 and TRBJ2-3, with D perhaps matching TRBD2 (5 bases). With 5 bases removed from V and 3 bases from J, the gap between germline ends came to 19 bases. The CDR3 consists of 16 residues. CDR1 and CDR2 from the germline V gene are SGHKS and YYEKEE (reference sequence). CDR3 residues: CASSPRGSSRTDTQYF. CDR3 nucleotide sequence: TGTGCCAGCAGTCCACGGGGATCTTCCCGTACAGATACGCAGTATTTT.

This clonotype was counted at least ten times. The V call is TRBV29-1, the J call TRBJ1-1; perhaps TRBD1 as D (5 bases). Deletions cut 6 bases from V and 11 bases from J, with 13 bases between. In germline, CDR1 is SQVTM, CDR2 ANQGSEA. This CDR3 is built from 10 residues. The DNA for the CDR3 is TGCAGCGTAGGGACGACGGGGGCTTTCTTT. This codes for CSVGTTGAFF.

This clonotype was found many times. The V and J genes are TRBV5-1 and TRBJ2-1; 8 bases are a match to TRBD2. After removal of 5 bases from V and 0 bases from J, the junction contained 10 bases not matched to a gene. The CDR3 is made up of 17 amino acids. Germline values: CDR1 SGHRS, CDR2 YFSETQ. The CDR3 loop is CASRKRELADSYNEQFF. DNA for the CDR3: TGCGCCAGCAGGAAGCGGGAGTTAGCCGACTCCTACAATGAGCAGTTCTTC. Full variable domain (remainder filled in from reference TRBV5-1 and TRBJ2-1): KAGVTQTPRYLIKTRGQQVTLSCSPISGHRSVSWYQQTPGQGLQFLFEYFSETQRNKGNFPGRFSGRQFSNSRSEMNVSTLELGDSALYLCASRKRELADSYNEQFFGPGTRLTVL.

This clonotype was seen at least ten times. This CDR3 is CASRQGEMSYEQYF. In DNA, the CDR3 is TGTGCCAGCAGGCAAGGGGAAATGTCGTACGAGCAGTACTTC. This chain joins TRBV28 and TRBJ2-7, with D perhaps TRBD1 (5 bases). V was clipped by 6 bases and J by 4 bases, with 16 bases between them. The V gene's germline CDR1 is MDHEN and CDR2 SYDVKM. The CDR3 loop spans 14 amino acids.

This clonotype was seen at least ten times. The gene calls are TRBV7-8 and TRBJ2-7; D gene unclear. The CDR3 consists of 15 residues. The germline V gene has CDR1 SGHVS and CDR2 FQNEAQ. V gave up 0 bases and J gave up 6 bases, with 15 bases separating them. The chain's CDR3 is CASSLAGGPLTEQYF. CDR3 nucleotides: TGTGCCAGCAGCTTAGCAGGTGGCCCTCTCACCGAGCAGTACTTC.

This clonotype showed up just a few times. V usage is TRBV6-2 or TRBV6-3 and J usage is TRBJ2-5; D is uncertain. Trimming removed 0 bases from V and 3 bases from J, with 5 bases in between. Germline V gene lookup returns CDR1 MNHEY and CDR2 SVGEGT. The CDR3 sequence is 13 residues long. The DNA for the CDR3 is TGTGCCAGCAGTTACTCGATTGAAGAGACCCAGTACTTC. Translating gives CASSYSIEETQYF.

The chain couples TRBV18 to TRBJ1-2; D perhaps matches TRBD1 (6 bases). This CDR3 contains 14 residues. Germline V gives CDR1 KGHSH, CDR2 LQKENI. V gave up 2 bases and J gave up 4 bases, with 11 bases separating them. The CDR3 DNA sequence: TGTGCCAGCTCACCAGGACAGCTGTTCTATGGCTACACCTTC. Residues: CASSPGQLFYGYTF.

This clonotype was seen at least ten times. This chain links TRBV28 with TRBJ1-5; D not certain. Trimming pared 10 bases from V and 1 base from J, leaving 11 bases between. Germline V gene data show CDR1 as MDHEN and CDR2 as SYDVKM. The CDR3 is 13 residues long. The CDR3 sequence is CATSLESNQPQHF. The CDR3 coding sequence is TGTGCCACGTCCCTAGAGAGCAATCAGCCCCAGCATTTT. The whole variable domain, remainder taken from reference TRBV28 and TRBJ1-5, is DVKVTQSSRYLVKRTGEKVFLECVQDMDHENMFWYRQDPGLGLRLIYFSYDVKMKEKGDIPEGYSVSREKKERFSLILESASTNQTSMYLCATSLESNQPQHFGDGTRLSIL.

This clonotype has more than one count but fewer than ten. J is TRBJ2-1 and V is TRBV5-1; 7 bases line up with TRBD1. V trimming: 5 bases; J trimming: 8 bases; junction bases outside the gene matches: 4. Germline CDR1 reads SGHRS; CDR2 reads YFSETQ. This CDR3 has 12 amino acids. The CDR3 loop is CASSHTGDEQFF. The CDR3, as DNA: TGCGCCAGCAGTCATACAGGGGATGAGCAGTTCTTC.

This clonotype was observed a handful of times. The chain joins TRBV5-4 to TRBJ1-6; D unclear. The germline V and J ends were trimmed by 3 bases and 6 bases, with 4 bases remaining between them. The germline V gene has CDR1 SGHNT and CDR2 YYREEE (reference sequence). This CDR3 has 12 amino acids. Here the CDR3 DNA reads TGTGCCAGCAGCTCGCCTAATTCACCCCTCCACTTT. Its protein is CASSSPNSPLHF.

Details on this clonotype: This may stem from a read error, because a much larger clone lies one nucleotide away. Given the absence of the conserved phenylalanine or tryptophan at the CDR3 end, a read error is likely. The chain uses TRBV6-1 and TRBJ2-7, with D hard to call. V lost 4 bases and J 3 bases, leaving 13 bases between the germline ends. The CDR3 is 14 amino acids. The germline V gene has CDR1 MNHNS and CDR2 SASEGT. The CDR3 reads CASSVWTDGYEQYS. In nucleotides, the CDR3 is TGTGCCAGCAGTGTCTGGACGGATGGCTACGAGCAGTACTCC.

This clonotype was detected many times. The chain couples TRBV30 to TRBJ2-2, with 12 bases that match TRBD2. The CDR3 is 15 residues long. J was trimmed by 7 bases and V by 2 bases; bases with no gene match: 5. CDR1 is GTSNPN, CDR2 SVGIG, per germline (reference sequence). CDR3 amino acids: CAWSPGLAGLGELFF. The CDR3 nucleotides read TGTGCCTGGAGTCCGGGACTAGCGGGCCTCGGGGAGCTGTTTTTT.

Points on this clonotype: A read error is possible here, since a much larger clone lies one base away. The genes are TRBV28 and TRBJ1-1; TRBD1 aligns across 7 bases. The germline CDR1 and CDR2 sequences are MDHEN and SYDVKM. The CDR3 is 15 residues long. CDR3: CASSEPGQMNTGAFF. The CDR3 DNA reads TGTGCCAGCAGTGAACCGGGACAGATGAACACTGGAGCTTTCTTT.

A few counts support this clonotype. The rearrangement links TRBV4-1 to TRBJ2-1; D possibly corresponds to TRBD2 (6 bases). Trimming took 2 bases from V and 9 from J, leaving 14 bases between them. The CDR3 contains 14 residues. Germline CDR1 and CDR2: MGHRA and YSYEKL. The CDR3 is CASSQSTLAPEQFF. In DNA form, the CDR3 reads TGCGCCAGCAGCCAAAGCACACTAGCTCCTGAGCAGTTCTTC.

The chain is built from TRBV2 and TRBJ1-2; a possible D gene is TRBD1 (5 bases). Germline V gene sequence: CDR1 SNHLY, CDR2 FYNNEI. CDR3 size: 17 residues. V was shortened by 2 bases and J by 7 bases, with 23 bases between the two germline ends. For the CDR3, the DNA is TGTGCCAGCAGTGAAAGGGACCATAGGATGGAATCAGGTGGCTACACCTTC. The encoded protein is CASSERDHRMESGGYTF.

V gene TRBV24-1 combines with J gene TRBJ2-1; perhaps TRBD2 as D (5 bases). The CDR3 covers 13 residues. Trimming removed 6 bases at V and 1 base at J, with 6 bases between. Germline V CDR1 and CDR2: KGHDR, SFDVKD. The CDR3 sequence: CATSPGSYNEQFF. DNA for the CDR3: TGTGCCACCAGTCCGGGGTCCTACAATGAGCAGTTCTTC.

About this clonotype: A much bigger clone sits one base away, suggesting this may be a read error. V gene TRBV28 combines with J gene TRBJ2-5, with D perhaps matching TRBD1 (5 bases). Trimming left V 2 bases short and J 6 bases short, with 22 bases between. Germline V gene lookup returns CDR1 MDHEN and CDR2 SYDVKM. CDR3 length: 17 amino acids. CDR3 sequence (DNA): TGTGCCAGCAGTTTACGCAGGGTAAACTACGTACAAAAGACCCAGTACTTC. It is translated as CASSLRRVNYVQKTQYF.

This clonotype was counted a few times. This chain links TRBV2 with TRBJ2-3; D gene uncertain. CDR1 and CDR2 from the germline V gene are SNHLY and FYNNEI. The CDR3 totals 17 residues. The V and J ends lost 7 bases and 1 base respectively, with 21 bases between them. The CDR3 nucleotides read TGTGCCAGCACCTTTACCTCCTTAGGACGTGGCACAGATACGCAGTATTTT. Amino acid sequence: CASTFTSLGRGTDTQYF.

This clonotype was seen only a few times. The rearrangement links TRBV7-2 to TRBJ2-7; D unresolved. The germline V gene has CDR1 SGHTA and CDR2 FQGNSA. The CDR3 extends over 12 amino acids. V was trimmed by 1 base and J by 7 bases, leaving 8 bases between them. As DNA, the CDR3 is TGTGCCAGCAGCTTAGTCTCCTTAGAGCAGTACTTC. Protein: CASSLVSLEQYF.